This T cell receptor (beta chain) came from a study of blood T cell repertoires in COVID-19. Study context: Acute and convalescent COVID-19 samples came from the United States, Italy and Spain. Sample material is recorded as cDNA or gDNA derived from T cells, B-cell-depleted T cells, or PBMCs.

Per the study methods: For nucleated cells, counts were estimated from reference gene primer amplification. The table came from immunoSEQ multiplex PCR; TCRdb's copy has only in-frame clones and leaves some out. V, J and clone size derive from that table, while D and trimming were established from the DNA sequence. The table shows more than 95,000 clones, with approximately 80% occurring only once. The clonotype was recovered from a man in his fifties or sixties with acute or convalescent COVID-19. The source material was peripheral blood.

The CDR3 DNA reads as TGTGCCAGCAGCTACGGGACTAGCGGGAGAAAGGGCACCGGGGAGCTGTTTTTT. Translation gives CASSYGTSGRKGTGELFF. This chain links TRBV7-3 with TRBJ2-2, with 14 bases fitting TRBD2. The CDR3 is made up of 18 amino acids. Germline loops: CDR1 SGHTA, CDR2 FQGTGA. The trim removed 4 bases at V and 4 bases at J, leaving 8 bases unmatched.